The TCR beta chain described here comes from a study of T-cell reconstitution after alpha-beta-depleted transplantation in children. This clonotype has only a few counts. Researchers prepared the TCRbeta library using unique molecular identifiers, the study reports. Via MiXCR, TCRdb re-called the PCR reads, giving one row per CDR3 protein. The sample shows fewer than 550,000 distinct CDR3 sequences, roughly 11% of them seen only once. Sequencing was performed on PBMCs, mostly from graft donor cells, taken 180 days after TCRalphabeta/CD19-depleted stem cell transplant. This receptor was taken from a female patient aged 2-10 years who had a stem cell transplant for aplastic anemia, so the T cells may come from the graft donor.

CDR3 DNA: TGTGCCAGTAGTATACTGAGGGATGAGAAGAGCAATCAGCCCCAGCATTTT. Protein product: CASSILRDEKSNQPQHF. The V call is TRBV19, the J call TRBJ1-5, with D uncertain. The CDR3 totals 17 residues. CDR1 is LNHDA and CDR2 is SQIVND in the germline V gene (reference sequence). V was pared by 2 bases and J by 1 base, with 15 bases between.